Presented here are 9 T cell receptor beta chains from one specimen sequenced in a study of cytomegalovirus exposure and HLA in healthy donors. This PCR relied on a set of 60 Vbeta primers and 13 Jbeta primers. The repertoire was sequenced with immunoSEQ multiplex PCR; TCRdb's copy has only in-frame clones and lacks some. The data contain 170,000 or so clones, roughly 80% of them singletons. Material: PBMCs. The receptor source for this set is a man between 25 and 39 years old in good health and CMV-seropositive.

J is TRBJ2-1 and V is TRBV5-8; TRBD2 aligns across 7 bases. J was trimmed by 5 bases and V by 0 bases; bases with no gene match: 5. Germline V gives CDR1 SGHTS, CDR2 YDEGEE. The CDR3 runs to 15 residues. The CDR3 loop reads CASSLVGGFDNEQFF. The CDR3 nucleotides are TGTGCCAGCAGCTTGGTGGGGGGGTTCGACAATGAGCAGTTCTTC.

V usage is TRBV19 and J usage is TRBJ1-5; possible D gene TRBD1, 5 bases. The V end was cut by 6 bases, the J end by 0 bases, with 15 bases between. The CDR3 loop spans 16 amino acids. Germline V gene lookup returns CDR1 LNHDA and CDR2 SQIVND (reference sequence). CDR3 sequence (DNA): TGTGCCAGTAGCAAAGACAGACCTTATAGCAATCAGCCCCAGCATTTT. It specifies CASSKDRPYSNQPQHF.

This clone has only one observation. The V gene is TRBV7-9, the J gene TRBJ2-3; D remains unclear. The CDR3 length is 18 residues. Per the germline V gene, CDR1 is SEHNR and CDR2 is FQNEAQ (reference sequence). The V end was cut by 2 bases, the J end by 0 bases, with 18 bases between. CDR3 sequence: CASSLSIGGSRSTDTQYF. The CDR3 DNA follows: TGTGCCAGCAGCTTAAGTATCGGCGGTAGCCGGAGCACAGATACGCAGTATTTT.

The chain uses TRBV6-1 and TRBJ2-2, with no clear D. Germline CDR1 MNHNS, CDR2 SASEGT. The CDR3 totals 14 residues. The V and J ends lost 5 bases and 1 base respectively, with 8 bases between them. CDR3 in DNA: TGTGCCAGCAGTCCTAAAAAGAACACCGGGGAGCTGTTTTTT. It is translated as CASSPKKNTGELFF.

This clone was counted only a few times. The V gene is TRBV25-1, the J gene TRBJ2-7; TRBD1 matches at 9 bases. This CDR3 has 16 residues. The V gene's germline CDR1 is MGHDK and CDR2 SYGVNS. J gave up 0 bases and V 2 bases, and 5 bases lay outside the gene matches. The CDR3 is CASSEPGQGSSYEQYF. The CDR3 DNA reads TGTGCCAGCAGTGAACCCGGACAGGGGAGCTCCTACGAGCAGTACTTC.

The genes are TRBV19 and TRBJ1-1, with D perhaps TRBD1 (5 bases). V gave up 4 bases and J gave up 0 bases, with 9 bases separating them. CDR3 length: 14 amino acids. Germline assignment: CDR1 LNHDA and CDR2 SQIVND (reference sequence). This chain's CDR3 is CASSTGILNTEAFF. Here the CDR3 DNA reads TGTGCCAGTAGTACAGGGATTTTGAACACTGAAGCTTTCTTT.

This clone showed up just a few times. The CDR3 loop reads CSVEIRAPIRGYGYTF. In DNA form, the CDR3 reads TGCAGCGTTGAAATCCGCGCCCCTATCCGGGGCTATGGCTACACCTTC. The chain combines TRBV29-1 with TRBJ1-2; D not resolved. CDR1 and CDR2 from the germline V gene are SQVTM and ANQGSEA. Trimming shortened V by 2 bases and J by 4 bases, and 20 bases separated the two germline ends. The CDR3 is 16 residues long.

V and J are TRBV5-4 and TRBJ2-5, with D possibly being TRBD1 (5 bases). There are 14 residues in the CDR3. Trimming removed 3 bases at V and 2 bases at J, with 11 bases between. CDR1 is SGHNT and CDR2 is YYREEE in the germline V gene (reference sequence). CDR3: CASSSLNRQETQYF. The CDR3 DNA follows: TGTGCCAGCAGCTCCCTCAACAGGCAAGAGACCCAGTACTTC.

This chain connects TRBV7-9 to TRBJ2-5, with TRBD2 matching 7 bases. V dropped 5 bases and J dropped 2; count of bases not matched to a gene: 11. Germline V CDR1 and CDR2: SEHNR, FQNEAQ (reference sequence). This CDR3 spans 16 amino acids. This CDR3 is CASSLPSGGRQETQYF. CDR3 nucleotides: TGTGCCAGCAGCCTCCCTAGCGGAGGAAGACAAGAGACCCAGTACTTC.